These T cell receptor beta chains were read from a single sample in a study of cytomegalovirus exposure and HLA in healthy donors. Some clones are missing from TCRdb's copy, which holds only in-frame ones; the method was immunoSEQ multiplex PCR. This sample carries around 130,000 clones, over 70% of them seen once, and the ten largest clones take less than 3%. Sequencing was done on a sample of PBMCs. Every receptor here comes from a woman between 35 and 50 years old in good health and CMV-seropositive. CDR3s include the opening cysteine and the closing phenylalanine or tryptophan. A D gene is named only where the DNA matches it firmly. The size of a clone is reported for some rows only, either as once, few or many, or as a class for expanded clones.

TRBJ2-3,-,TRBV4-3,TRBD2,TGCGCCAGCAGCCAAGACCGGACTAGCGGGCGAACGCAGTATTTT,CASSQDRTSGRTQYF
TRBJ1-3,-,TRBV19,-,TGTGCCAGTAGCCTCGTCTTGGACAGTCTTTCTGGAAACACCATATATTTT,CASSLVLDSLSGNTIYF
TRBJ1-1,once,TRBV7-6,-,TGTGCCAGCAGCTTCCAGGCCATGAACACTGAAGCTTTCTTT,CASSFQAMNTEAFF
TRBJ2-1,-,TRBV4-1,-,TGCGCCAGCAGCCAAGCGGTGGCTGGTGGAGATGAGCAGTTCTTC,CASSQAVAGGDEQFF
TRBJ2-7,-,TRBV9,-,TGTGCCAGCAGCGAAACAGGGTTCTCCTACGAGCAGTACTTC,CASSETGFSYEQYF
TRBJ1-2,-,TRBV4-3,-,TGCGCCAGCAGCCAAGACCGGGGGGCCGGCTATGGCTACACCTTC,CASSQDRGAGYGYTF
TRBJ2-7,-,TRBV4-1,TRBD1,TGCGCCAGCAGCCAAGGGGACAGGGGTGGATACGAGCAGTACTTC,CASSQGDRGGYEQYF
TRBJ2-7,-,TRBV19,-,TGTGCCAGTAGTATTTCGAGTAAAGTCTACGAGCAGTACTTC,CASSISSKVYEQYF
TRBJ1-6,-,TRBV5-6,-,TGTGCCAGCACTAACGTGGGAGTTGGCGGCTATAATTCACCCCTCCACTTT,CASTNVGVGGYNSPLHF
TRBJ1-4,few,TRBV6-5,-,TGTGCCAGCGCCACAGCCTATAATGAAAAACTGTTTTTT,CASATAYNEKLFF
TRBJ2-7,-,TRBV7-8,TRBD1,TGTGCCAGCAGCGGTTCCGGGACAGGCGCCCACGAGCAGTACTTC,CASSGSGTGAHEQYF
TRBJ1-5,-,TRBV30,TRBD1,TGTGCCTGGAAGGGACAGGGGGTTATAGTGGATTTTCAGCCCCAGCATTTT,CAWKGQGVIVDFQPQHF
TRBJ2-2,once,TRBV30,-,TGTGCCTGGGCGCAGGGCGGGGAGCTGTTTTTT,CAWAQGGELFF
TRBJ1-2,-,TRBV28,-,TGTGCCAGCAAGATCGACTACTATGGCTACACCTTC,CASKIDYYGYTF
TRBJ1-2,-,TRBV5-4,-,TGTGCCAGCAGCTTGGGGGGTAGGAGGGCCGAGAACTATGGCTACACCTTC,CASSLGGRRAENYGYTF
TRBJ1-1,-,TRBV11-1,-,TGTGCCAGCAGCTTAGCGCAGGGAAGAACTGAAGCTTTCTTT,CASSLAQGRTEAFF
TRBJ2-6,-,TRBV30,-,TGTGCCTGGAGTGTTAATGGGGCCAACGTCCTGACTTTC,CAWSVNGANVLTF
TRBJ1-2,-,TRBV18,-,TGTGCCAGCTCAACATCGGCTACAGGGATAGATGGCTACACCTTC,CASSTSATGIDGYTF
TRBJ2-1,-,TRBV10-3,TRBD2,TGTGCCATCAGTGAGGTGAGCGGGAGAGCCTACAATGAGCAGTTCTTC,CAISEVSGRAYNEQFF
TRBJ1-1,few,TRBV5-5,-,TGTGCCAGCAGCTTAACAGAGAACACTGAAGCTTTCTTT,CASSLTENTEAFF
TRBJ1-5,-,TRBV11-2,-,TGTGCCAGCAGCTTAGGAGGAGCAGGCAATCAGCCCCAGCATTTT,CASSLGGAGNQPQHF
TRBJ2-7,-,TRBV5-4,TRBD2,TGTGCCAGCAAACCGGGACTAGCGGGCTACGAGCAGTACTTC,CASKPGLAGYEQYF